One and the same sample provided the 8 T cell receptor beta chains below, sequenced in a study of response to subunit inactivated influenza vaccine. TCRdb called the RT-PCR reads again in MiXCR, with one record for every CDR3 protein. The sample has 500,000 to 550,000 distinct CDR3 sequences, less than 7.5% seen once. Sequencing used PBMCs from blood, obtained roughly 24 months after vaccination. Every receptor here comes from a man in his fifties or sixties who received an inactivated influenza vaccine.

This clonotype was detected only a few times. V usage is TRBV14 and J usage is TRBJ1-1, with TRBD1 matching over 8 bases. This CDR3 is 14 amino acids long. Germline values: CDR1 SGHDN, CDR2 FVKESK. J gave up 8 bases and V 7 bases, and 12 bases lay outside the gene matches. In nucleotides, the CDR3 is TGTGCCAGCAATCGACAGGGGCCCCGCTCCGAAGCTTTCTTT. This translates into CASNRQGPRSEAFF.

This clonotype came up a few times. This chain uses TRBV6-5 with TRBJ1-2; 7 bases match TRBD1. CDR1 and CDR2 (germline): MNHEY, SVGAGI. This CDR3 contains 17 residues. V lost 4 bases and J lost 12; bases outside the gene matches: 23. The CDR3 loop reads CASSSTSTGRGKGSDTF. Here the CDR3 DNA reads TGTGCCAGCAGTTCCACCTCGACAGGGCGTGGAAAAGGGAGCGACACCTTC.

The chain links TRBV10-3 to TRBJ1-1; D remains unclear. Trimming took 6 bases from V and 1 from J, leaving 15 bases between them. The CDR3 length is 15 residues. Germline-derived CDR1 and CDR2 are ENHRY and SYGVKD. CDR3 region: CAIRPPGPANTEAFF. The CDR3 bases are TGTGCCATCAGACCCCCCGGGCCAGCGAACACTGAAGCTTTCTTT.

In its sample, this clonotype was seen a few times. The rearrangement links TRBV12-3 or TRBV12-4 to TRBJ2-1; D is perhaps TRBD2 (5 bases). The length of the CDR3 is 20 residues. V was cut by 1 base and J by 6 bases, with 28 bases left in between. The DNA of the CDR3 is TGTGCCAGCAGTTTAGAATGGGAGAGGGCAGATATAGAAAGGACCAATGAGCAGTTCTTC. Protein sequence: CASSLEWERADIERTNEQFF.

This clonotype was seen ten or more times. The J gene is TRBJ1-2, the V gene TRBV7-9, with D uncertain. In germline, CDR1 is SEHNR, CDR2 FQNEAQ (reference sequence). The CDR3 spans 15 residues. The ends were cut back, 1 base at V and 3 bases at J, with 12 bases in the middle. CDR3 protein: CASSLGLGIDYGYTF. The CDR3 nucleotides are TGTGCCAGCAGCTTAGGCCTGGGAATTGACTATGGCTACACCTTC.

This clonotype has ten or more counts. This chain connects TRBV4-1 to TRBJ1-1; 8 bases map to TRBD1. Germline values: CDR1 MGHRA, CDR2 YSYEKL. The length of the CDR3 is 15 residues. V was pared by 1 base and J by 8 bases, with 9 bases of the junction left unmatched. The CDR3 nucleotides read TGCGCCAGCAGCCAAGCACCGGGACAGGCAATCGAAGCTTTCTTT. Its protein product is CASSQAPGQAIEAFF.

The CDR3 DNA sequence: TGCGCCAGCAGCCAGGGCAAGGGGGCCACTTACGGGGAGCAGTTCTTC. This translates into CASSQGKGATYGEQFF. The rearrangement links TRBV4-3 to TRBJ2-1, with TRBD1 matching over 7 bases. The CDR3 runs to 16 residues. Unmatched junction bases numbered 15, after V lost 3 bases and J lost 10 bases. From germline, CDR1 is LGHNA and CDR2 YSLEER.

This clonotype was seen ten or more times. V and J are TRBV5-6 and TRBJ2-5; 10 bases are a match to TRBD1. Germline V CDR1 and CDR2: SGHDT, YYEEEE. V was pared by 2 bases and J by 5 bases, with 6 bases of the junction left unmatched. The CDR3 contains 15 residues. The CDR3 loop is CASSLRDRGWETQYF. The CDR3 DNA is TGTGCCAGCAGCTTACGGGACAGGGGCTGGGAGACCCAGTACTTC.